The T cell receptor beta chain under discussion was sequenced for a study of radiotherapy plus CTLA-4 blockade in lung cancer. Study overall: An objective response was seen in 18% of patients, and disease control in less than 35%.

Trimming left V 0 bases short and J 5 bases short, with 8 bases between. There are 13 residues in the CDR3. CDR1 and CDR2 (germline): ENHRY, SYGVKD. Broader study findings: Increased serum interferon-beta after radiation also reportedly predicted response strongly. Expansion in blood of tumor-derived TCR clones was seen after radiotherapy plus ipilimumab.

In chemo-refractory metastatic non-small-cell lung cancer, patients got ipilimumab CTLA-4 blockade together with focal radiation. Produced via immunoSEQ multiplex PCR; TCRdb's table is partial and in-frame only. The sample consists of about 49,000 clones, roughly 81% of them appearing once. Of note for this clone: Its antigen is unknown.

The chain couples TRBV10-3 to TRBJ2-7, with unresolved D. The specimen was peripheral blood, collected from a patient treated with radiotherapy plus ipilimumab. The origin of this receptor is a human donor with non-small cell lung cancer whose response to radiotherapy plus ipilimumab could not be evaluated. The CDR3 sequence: CAISESWHDEQYF. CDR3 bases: TGTGCCATCAGTGAGTCGTGGCACGACGAGCAGTACTTC.